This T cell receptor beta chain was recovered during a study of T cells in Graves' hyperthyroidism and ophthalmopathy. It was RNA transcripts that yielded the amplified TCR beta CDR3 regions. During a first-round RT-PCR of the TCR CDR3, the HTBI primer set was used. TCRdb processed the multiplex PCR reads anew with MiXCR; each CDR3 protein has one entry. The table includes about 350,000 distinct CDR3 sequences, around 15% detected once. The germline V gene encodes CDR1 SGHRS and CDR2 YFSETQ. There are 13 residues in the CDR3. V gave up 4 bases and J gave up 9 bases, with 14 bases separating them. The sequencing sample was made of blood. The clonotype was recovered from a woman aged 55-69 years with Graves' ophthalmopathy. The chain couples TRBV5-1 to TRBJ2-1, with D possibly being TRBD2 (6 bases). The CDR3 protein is CASSPSSEGEQFF. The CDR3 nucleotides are TGCGCCAGCAGCCCCTCTAGCGAGGGTGAGCAGTTCTTC.